The entry below describes one T cell receptor beta chain. The assay was immunoSEQ multiplex PCR, and TCRdb's table has in-frame clones only and misses some. The data show about 48,000 clones, about 94% seen once. The data originate from a study of T cell changes during pregnancy in multiple sclerosis. V dropped 3 bases and J dropped 6; count of bases not matched to a gene: 8. The CDR3 is 15 amino acids. Germline loops: CDR1 KGHSH, CDR2 LQKENI. The chain is built from TRBV18 and TRBJ2-1, with 7 bases identical to TRBD1. Source: CD4+ T cells from peripheral blood mononuclear cells, taken in the first trimester of pregnancy. The sequence was collected from a female donor with multiple sclerosis, enrolled in a pregnancy study. CDR3 sequence: CASSPGQPDINEQFF. For the CDR3, the DNA is TGTGCCAGCTCACCGGGACAGCCGGACATCAATGAGCAGTTCTTC.